This T cell receptor beta chain was identified in a study of T-cell reconstitution after alpha-beta-depleted transplantation in children. Notes on the study in general: Where alpha-beta T cells came from about two months after transplant was reportedly several hundred expanded graft clones. After one year, T-cell counts and TCRbeta diversity mostly came from new T cells.

Unique molecular identifiers featured in how the TCRbeta library was prepared. TCRdb independently ran MiXCR on the PCR reads; one entry per CDR3 protein. The sample shows about 980,000 distinct CDR3 sequences, about 26% of them seen only once. Notes on this clonotype: The antigen is undetermined.

The sequences come from PBMCs, mostly from graft donor cells, collected 360 days after TCRalphabeta/CD19-depleted stem cell transplant. The source of this sequence is a boy in the first two years of life who had a stem cell transplant for SCID, so the T cells may come from the graft donor.

The CDR3 DNA reads TGTGCCAGCAGGCGAGGACAGGGGGTTGAACAGACCCAGTACTTC. It yields the protein CASRRGQGVEQTQYF. The chain uses TRBV7-2 and TRBJ2-5; TRBD1 matches at 10 bases. This CDR3 spans 15 amino acids. Trimming cost V 6 bases and J 6 bases; bases outside gene matches: 10. The germline CDR1 and CDR2 sequences are SGHTA and FQGNSA.